Listed below are T cell receptor beta chains from one sample, sequenced in a study of blood T cells in healthy people across ages. One entry per CDR3 protein, called by TCRdb with MiXCR from the 5' RACE reads. The sample contains about 780,000 distinct CDR3 sequences, around 62% of which appear only once. The sample was blood. These receptors all stem from a man under 40 in good health. CDR3s include the opening cysteine and the closing phenylalanine or tryptophan. The D gene is left open where the match is weak. Part of the rows lack a size; the others show once, few, many or a class for expanded clones.

TRBV10-3	-	-	TRBJ2-4	TGTGCCATCAGTGAGGGGACAAACATTCAGTACTTC	CAISEGTNIQYF
TRBV6-2/TRBV6-3	few	TRBD2	TRBJ2-1	TGTGCCAGCAGGGGACTAAACAATGAGCAGTTCTTC	CASRGLNNEQFF
TRBV29-1	-	TRBD1	TRBJ1-2	TGCAGCGTTGGATCCGACAGGGGGGATAGCTATGGCTACACCTTC	CSVGSDRGDSYGYTF
TRBV12-3/TRBV12-4	-	TRBD2	TRBJ2-5	TGTGCCAGCAGTTTAGAACTAGCGGGGGGTTTTGAGACCCAGTACTTC	CASSLELAGGFETQYF
TRBV25-1	-	TRBD1	TRBJ2-4	TGTGCCAGCAGTAAATCCGCCAGGGGGCTCGGCAAAAACATTCAGTACTTC	CASSKSARGLGKNIQYF
TRBV7-2	-	-	TRBJ2-3	TGCGCCAGCAGCTCATTCCCCCGGGGCACAGATACGCAGTATTTT	CASSSFPRGTDTQYF
TRBV27	-	-	TRBJ2-7	TGTGCCAGCAGTTGGGCCTGGTCACAGGCGAACTACGAGCAGTACTTC	CASSWAWSQANYEQYF
TRBV9	-	-	TRBJ1-6	TGTGCCAGCAGCGTGTCAGGTTTGGTTTCACCCCTCCACTTT	CASSVSGLVSPLHF
TRBV29-1	-	-	TRBJ2-1	TGCAGCGTTGAGGGGTCTAGCGACAATGAGCAGTTCTTC	CSVEGSSDNEQFF
TRBV5-1	few	-	TRBJ1-4	TGCGCCAGCAGCTTGGTCTCATGGTACGGGACTTTTAATGAAAAACTGTTTTTT	CASSLVSWYGTFNEKLFF
TRBV5-1	few	-	TRBJ2-3	TGCGCCAGCAGCGATGTAGGAGATACGCAGTATTTT	CASSDVGDTQYF
TRBV7-8	-	TRBD2	TRBJ2-7	TGTGCCAGCAGCTTCAGAAGCGGGGGGAACTACGAGCAGTACTTC	CASSFRSGGNYEQYF
TRBV3-1	-	-	TRBJ1-5	TGTGCCAGCAGCCAAGATCGTGGTCAGCCCCAGCATTTT	CASSQDRGQPQHF
TRBV25-1	-	TRBD1	TRBJ2-5	TGTGCCAGCAGTGAATTAGGACAGGGAGAGACCCAGTACTTC	CASSELGQGETQYF
TRBV20-1	-	-	TRBJ2-1	TGCAGTGCTAGAGATCCCCCTCGGTCCGGCAATGAGCAGTTCTTC	CSARDPPRSGNEQFF
TRBV12-3/TRBV12-4	-	-	TRBJ1-3	TGTGCCAGCAGTGACCCGGGAAGCTCTGGAAACACCATATATTTT	CASSDPGSSGNTIYF
TRBV28	few	TRBD1	TRBJ2-1	TGTGCCAGCAGCGGACAGGGGAAGAGGAATGAGCAGTTCTTC	CASSGQGKRNEQFF
TRBV30	-	TRBD2	TRBJ2-6	TGTGCCTCCGGGACTACTGGGGCCAACGTCCTGACTTTC	CASGTTGANVLTF
TRBV30	-	-	TRBJ2-7	TGTGCCTGGAGTGTAGGGTACGGGCAGTACTTC	CAWSVGYGQYF
TRBV25-1	-	-	TRBJ2-4	TGTGCCAGCAACAGGGAAAACATTCAGTACTTC	CASNRENIQYF
TRBV7-2	-	-	TRBJ2-3	TGTGCCAGCAGCTTACCCACCCTGGGCGCAGATACGCAGTATTTT	CASSLPTLGADTQYF
TRBV7-9	-	-	TRBJ1-1	TGTGCCAGCAGCATATTTAACACTGAAGCTTTCTTT	CASSIFNTEAFF
TRBV10-3	-	TRBD1	TRBJ2-3	TGTGCCATCAGTGAGTGGGCAGGGGGCGATACGCAGTATTTT	CAISEWAGGDTQYF
TRBV6-2/TRBV6-3	few	TRBD2	TRBJ2-1	TGTGCCAGCAGGGCCCTAGCGGCCCCCAGAGGGAGTGAGCAGTTCTTC	CASRALAAPRGSEQFF
TRBV5-1	-	-	TRBJ2-3	TGCGCCAGCAGCTTGGTTTCTTATTCCGGCACAGATACGCAGTATTTT	CASSLVSYSGTDTQYF
TRBV20-1	few	-	TRBJ2-3	TGCAGTGCACCCGAGGCTCGATGGGGGACAGATACGCAGTATTTT	CSAPEARWGTDTQYF
TRBV7-2	-	TRBD2	TRBJ2-3	TGTGCCAGCAGCTTAGGCCCGCTAGCGGGGAGACACACAGATACGCAGTATTTT	CASSLGPLAGRHTDTQYF
TRBV20-1	-	-	TRBJ2-5	TGCAGTGCTGAGGGACCGGGGCTAGCAGAGACCCAGTACTTC	CSAEGPGLAETQYF
TRBV6-5	once	TRBD1	TRBJ2-5	TGTGCCAGCAGTTACCAGACAGGGTTGGAGACCCAGTACTTC	CASSYQTGLETQYF
TRBV7-8	-	-	TRBJ2-3	TGTGCCAGCAGCATAGAGTGGCAGGTCACTGTCACAGATACGCAGTATTTT	CASSIEWQVTVTDTQYF
TRBV6-2/TRBV6-3	-	-	TRBJ2-7	TGTGCCAGCAGCCCGACACCACCCTCCTACGAGCAGTACTTC	CASSPTPPSYEQYF
TRBV6-5	-	-	TRBJ1-4	TGTGCCAGCGGGGTGATGGGGGCTAATGAAAAACTGTTTTTT	CASGVMGANEKLFF
TRBV10-3	-	-	TRBJ2-5	TGTGCCATCAGTGTCCGAGGGGTTGAGACCCAGTACTTC	CAISVRGVETQYF
TRBV3-1	-	-	TRBJ1-6	TGTGCCAGCAGCCAATCCCACCTAAATTCGCCCCTCCACTTT	CASSQSHLNSPLHF
TRBV29-1	many	-	TRBJ2-3	TGCAGCGTTCGAGAGGGCGGCACAGATACGCAGTATTTT	CSVREGGTDTQYF
TRBV28	-	TRBD1	TRBJ2-7	TGTGCCAGCAGTCCGGACAGGGTGGTCTACGAGCAGTACTTC	CASSPDRVVYEQYF
TRBV20-1	-	-	TRBJ1-2	TGCAGTGGTGGGTTAGGCTACACCTTC	CSGGLGYTF
TRBV10-3	-	TRBD1	TRBJ2-1	TGTGCCATCAGTGAGAGGGAAAGGACAGGGGGAGATGAGCAGTTCTTC	CAISERERTGGDEQFF
TRBV29-1	few	-	TRBJ2-2	TGCAGCGTTGAAGAGGGTTCCTACACCGGGGAGCTGTTTTTT	CSVEEGSYTGELFF
TRBV7-3	-	-	TRBJ1-2	TGTGCCAGCAGCGTGGACACAACTAACTATGGCTACACCTTC	CASSVDTTNYGYTF
TRBV20-1	-	-	TRBJ2-7	TGCAGTGCTAGAGGAGGGAGGTACGGGATTGAGCAGTACTTC	CSARGGRYGIEQYF
TRBV6-5	-	-	TRBJ2-1	TGTGCCAGCAGTTACAAGGGGGGGTACTACAATGAGCAGTTCTTC	CASSYKGGYYNEQFF
TRBV9	-	TRBD2	TRBJ2-3	TGTGCCGGCAGCGCAGCGGGGTCGGGCACAGATACGCAGTATTTT	CAGSAAGSGTDTQYF
TRBV7-2	-	-	TRBJ2-3	TGTGCCAGCACCCAGTGGGGGGTCACAGATACGCAGTATTTT	CASTQWGVTDTQYF
TRBV4-2	few	-	TRBJ2-5	TGTGCCGGCAGCCAAGAGCCCCAGCGGGCCGAGACCCAGTACTTC	CAGSQEPQRAETQYF
TRBV29-1	-	-	TRBJ2-2	TGCAGCGTAGAATTACTGGGCCGGGGCACCGGGGAGCTGTTTTTT	CSVELLGRGTGELFF
TRBV4-3	few	-	TRBJ2-5	TGCGCCAGCAGCCAAGATCGGTCATCAGGAGAGACCCAGTACTTC	CASSQDRSSGETQYF
TRBV7-2	-	TRBD1	TRBJ1-2	TGTGCCAGCAGCCCACAAGGGACAGGGGTGGGCTATGGCTACACCTTC	CASSPQGTGVGYGYTF